A selection of T cell receptor beta chains follows, all from one sample in a study of shared clonotypes between healthy human individuals. TCRdb keeps only in-frame clones here, not all; method: immunoSEQ multiplex PCR. The sample consists of 2 million to 2.5 million clones, more than 80% of them appearing once. The sequenced material came from naive CD4+ T cells from PBMCs. All receptors come from a man younger than 30 in good health. Some clones in this sample may be carry-over from other donors' samples. CDR3s include the opening cysteine and the closing phenylalanine or tryptophan. Each record gives: V gene, CDR3 length, J gene, clone size, D gene, CDR3 protein, CDR3 DNA. D genes are given only for firm matches. The size of a clone is reported for some rows only, either as once, few or many, or as a class for expanded clones.

TRBV4-1	15	TRBJ2-7	once	TRBD1	CASSHPGTGGYEQYF	TGCGCCAGCAGTCACCCCGGGACAGGGGGGTACGAGCAGTACTTC
TRBV14	16	TRBJ2-7	.	TRBD1	CASSQGGGTGTYEQYF	TGTGCCAGCAGCCAAGGGGGCGGGACAGGCACCTACGAGCAGTACTTC
TRBV7-2	16	TRBJ2-7	.	TRBD2	CASSLATLAGAYEQYF	TGTGCCAGCAGCTTAGCGACCCTAGCGGGAGCCTACGAGCAGTACTTC
TRBV11-2	14	TRBJ2-7	.	.	CASSFTDRNYEQYF	TGTGCCAGCAGCTTTACGGACAGAAACTACGAGCAGTACTTC
TRBV28	15	TRBJ2-1	.	.	CASSPGLHSNAEQFF	TGTGCCAGCAGTCCGGGACTCCATTCAAATGCTGAGCAGTTCTTC
TRBV7-3	16	TRBJ2-1	.	TRBD1	CASSLTSGQVPNEQFF	TGTGCCAGCAGCTTAACCAGCGGACAGGTCCCCAATGAGCAGTTCTTC
TRBV5-1	16	TRBJ2-5	.	TRBD2	CASSSPGAGGKETQYF	TGCGCCAGCAGCTCCCCCGGAGCGGGAGGCAAAGAGACCCAGTACTTC
TRBV14	13	TRBJ2-1	.	TRBD2	CASSRLAGNEQFF	TGTGCCAGCAGCCGTCTAGCGGGTAATGAGCAGTTCTTC
TRBV6-6	15	TRBJ2-3	.	TRBD1	CASSPTGGAMDTQYF	TGTGCCAGCAGTCCGACAGGGGGAGCAATGGATACGCAGTATTTT
TRBV10-3	15	TRBJ2-7	.	.	CAIKRGQADTYEQYF	TGTGCCATCAAGAGAGGGCAGGCGGACACCTACGAGCAGTACTTC
TRBV30	14	TRBJ1-1	few	TRBD1	CAWSVGTVNTEAFF	TGTGCCTGGAGTGTGGGGACAGTGAACACTGAAGCTTTCTTT
TRBV6-5	13	TRBJ2-7	.	.	CASSYLGSYEQYF	TGTGCCAGCAGTTACCTGGGCTCCTACGAGCAGTACTTC
TRBV28	11	TRBJ2-7	.	.	CASTTEVEQYF	TGTGCCAGCACCACTGAGGTAGAGCAGTACTTC
TRBV5-1	15	TRBJ1-1	.	.	CASSTGQKMNTEAFF	TGCGCCAGCAGCACAGGACAGAAAATGAACACTGAAGCTTTCTTT
TRBV28	14	TRBJ2-3	.	.	CASSSSAPADTQYF	TGTGCCAGCAGTTCCTCAGCGCCAGCAGATACGCAGTATTTT
TRBV4-3	14	TRBJ1-2	.	.	CASSQVVGRDGYTF	TGCGCCAGCAGCCAAGTTGTGGGAAGAGATGGCTACACCTTC
TRBV19	14	TRBJ1-5	.	.	CASSTHKGNQPQHF	TGTGCCAGTAGTACTCACAAGGGCAATCAGCCCCAGCATTTT
TRBV21-1	19	TRBJ2-3	.	.	CASSKGAKTSCLNTDTQYF	TGTGCCAGCAGCAAAGGGGCTAAAACTAGCTGCTTAAACACAGATACGCAGTATTTT
TRBV28	15	TRBJ1-1	.	.	CASSFDWQGNTEAFF	TGTGCCAGCAGTTTTGATTGGCAGGGGAACACTGAAGCTTTCTTT
TRBV5-4	13	TRBJ1-2	.	.	CASSLPPTNGYTF	TGTGCCAGCAGCTTGCCCCCCACCAATGGCTACACCTTC
TRBV5-1	17	TRBJ2-2	.	TRBD2	CASSLWGLAANTGELFF	TGCGCCAGCAGCTTGTGGGGACTAGCGGCGAACACCGGGGAGCTGTTTTTT
TRBV27	14	TRBJ2-7	.	.	CASSWAGTPYEQYF	TGTGCCAGCAGTTGGGCAGGAACACCCTACGAGCAGTACTTC
TRBV27	16	TRBJ2-2	.	.	CASSFRDIARAGELFF	TGTGCCAGCAGCTTCCGGGACATAGCTCGGGCCGGGGAGCTGTTTTTT
TRBV6-5	14	TRBJ2-5	.	TRBD2	CASSGLAGEETQYF	TGTGCCAGCAGCGGACTAGCGGGAGAGGAGACCCAGTACTTC
TRBV5-6	16	TRBJ2-3	.	TRBD2	CASKLAGGISTDTQYF	TGTGCCAGCAAACTAGCGGGAGGGATAAGCACAGATACGCAGTATTTT
TRBV6-6	14	TRBJ1-1	.	.	CASSYSAGLTEAFF	TGTGCCAGCAGTTACTCGGCCGGGCTCACTGAAGCTTTCTTT
TRBV5-1	14	TRBJ2-7	.	.	CASSLGGAGHEQYF	TGCGCCAGCAGCTTGGGCGGTGCCGGGCACGAGCAGTACTTC
TRBV28	15	TRBJ1-5	.	TRBD1	CASSIRQGSNQPQHF	TGTGCCAGCAGTATACGACAGGGGAGCAATCAGCCCCAGCATTTT
TRBV19	13	TRBJ2-2	.	.	CASSPAEWRELFF	TGTGCCAGTAGTCCCGCGGAATGGCGGGAGCTGTTTTTT
TRBV28	16	TRBJ2-1	.	.	CASRGTPWGSYNEQFF	TGTGCCAGCAGAGGAACTCCCTGGGGCTCCTACAATGAGCAGTTCTTC
TRBV5-1	17	TRBJ1-2	.	TRBD1	CASSLVPAGTGEGGYTF	TGCGCCAGCAGCTTGGTACCCGCCGGGACAGGGGAGGGTGGCTACACCTTC
TRBV28	15	TRBJ2-4	once	.	CASSGGRIAKNIQYF	TGTGCCAGCAGTGGGGGGCGGATAGCCAAAAACATTCAGTACTTC
TRBV4-1	17	TRBJ2-5	.	.	CASSRVGDFRFRETQYF	TGCGCCAGCAGCCGGGTAGGGGACTTCCGATTCCGGGAGACCCAGTACTTC
TRBV5-1	14	TRBJ1-5	.	.	CASSCPMSNQPQHF	TGCGCCAGCAGCTGCCCCATGAGCAATCAGCCCCAGCATTTT
TRBV10-3	18	TRBJ2-6	.	TRBD1	CAISARQGAHSGANVLTF	TGTGCCATCAGTGCCAGACAGGGTGCCCACTCTGGGGCCAACGTCCTGACTTTC
TRBV5-1	16	TRBJ2-4	.	.	CASSSAGNAAKNIQYF	TGCGCCAGCAGCTCTGCGGGGAATGCGGCCAAAAACATTCAGTACTTC
TRBV7-3	15	TRBJ2-5	.	.	CASSLAGTVEETQYF	TGTGCCAGCAGCTTAGCCGGGACGGTGGAAGAGACCCAGTACTTC
TRBV19	14	TRBJ2-1	.	TRBD2	CASSPLAGRGEQFF	TGTGCCAGTAGCCCGCTAGCGGGGCGGGGTGAGCAGTTCTTC
TRBV19	13	TRBJ1-2	.	.	CASSSGRTYGYTF	TGTGCCAGTAGTTCAGGGAGAACCTATGGCTACACCTTC